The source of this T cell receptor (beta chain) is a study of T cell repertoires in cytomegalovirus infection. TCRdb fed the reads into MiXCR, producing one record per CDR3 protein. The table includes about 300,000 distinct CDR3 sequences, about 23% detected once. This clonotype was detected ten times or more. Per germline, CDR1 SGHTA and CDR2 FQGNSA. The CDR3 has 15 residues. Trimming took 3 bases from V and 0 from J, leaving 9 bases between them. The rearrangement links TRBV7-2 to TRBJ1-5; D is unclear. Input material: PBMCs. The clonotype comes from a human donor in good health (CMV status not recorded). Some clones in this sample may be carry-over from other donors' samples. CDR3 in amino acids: CASSFGAYSNQPQHF. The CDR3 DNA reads TGTGCCAGCAGCTTTGGAGCTTATAGCAATCAGCCCCAGCATTTT.